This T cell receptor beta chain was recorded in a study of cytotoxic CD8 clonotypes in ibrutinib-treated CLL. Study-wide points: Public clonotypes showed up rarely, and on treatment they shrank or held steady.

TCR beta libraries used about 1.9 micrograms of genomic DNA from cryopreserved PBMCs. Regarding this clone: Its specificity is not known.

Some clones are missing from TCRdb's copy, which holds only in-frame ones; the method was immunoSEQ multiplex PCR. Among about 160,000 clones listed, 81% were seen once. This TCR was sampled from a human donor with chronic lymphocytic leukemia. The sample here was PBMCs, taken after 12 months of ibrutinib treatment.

The CDR3 loop is CASSAGETQYF. The CDR3 DNA is TGTGCCAGCAGCGCCGGGGAGACCCAGTACTTC. V is TRBV9 and J is TRBJ2-5; D is undetermined. This CDR3 has 11 residues. V lost 3 bases to trimming and J lost 5 bases, with 5 bases between them. CDR1 SGDLS and CDR2 YYNGEE come from the germline V gene. Drawing the rest from reference TRBV9 and TRBJ2-5, the complete variable domain is DSGVTQTPKHLITATGQRVTLRCSPRSGDLSVYWYQQSLDQGLQFLIQYYNGEERAKGNILERFSAQQFPDLHSELNLSSLELGDSALYFCASSAGETQYFGPGTRLLVL.